A single T cell receptor (beta chain) is shown here with its context. Its antigen is undetermined. This CDR3 is built from 17 residues. V was clipped by 2 bases and J by 0 bases; unmatched bases: 6. In germline, CDR1 is SGHRS, CDR2 YFSETQ. The treatment: approximately 18 received Ad26.COV2.S at low or high dose, single or two shots; 5 received placebo; per-sample allocation not given. Sampling was performed 63 days after the first vaccine or placebo injection. Cohort 1b enrolled adults aged 18-55 years in Boston. Wuhan-strain SARS-CoV-2 spike was expressed by the Ad26 vector that made up the vaccine. The data are from a study of Ad26.COV2.S vaccination and SARS-CoV-2 variants. Clones were sequenced by immunoSEQ multiplex PCR, and TCRdb holds only the in-frame ones, with some missing. Among over 400,000 clones listed, 90% were seen once. Study conclusions and caveats: Vaccine recipients showed a spike-specific TCR breadth that was higher than in placebo recipients. With respect to non-spike TCR breadth, vaccine and placebo recipients were similar.

The V call is TRBV5-1, the J call TRBJ2-3; 10 positions agree with TRBD2. The receptor was derived from a person between 18 and 59 years old who received the Ad26.COV2.S COVID-19 vaccine or a placebo. The source material was peripheral blood, sampled in a trial of Ad26.COV2.S vaccine versus placebo. The CDR3, as DNA: TGCGCCAGCAGCTTCCGACTAGCGGGCCCTAGCACAGATACGCAGTATTTT. Its protein product is CASSFRLAGPSTDTQYF.